The present TCR beta chain was sequenced within a study of cytomegalovirus exposure and HLA in healthy donors. Vbeta (60) and Jbeta (13) primers were used in the PCR. Per the original methods: Roughly 11 million of the about 80 million unique TCR beta chains counted in a later analysis were shared. The data were produced by immunoSEQ multiplex PCR, yet TCRdb's version contains in-frame clones alone and is incomplete. V and J calls and clone size follow that table, whereas D and trimming were derived from the DNA. The sample lists over 150,000 clones, around four fifths occurring once. V was cut by 3 bases and J by 0 bases, with 26 bases left in between. The CDR3 is made up of 19 amino acids. Per germline, CDR1 SQVTM and CDR2 ANQGSEA. Comment on this clone: Its target is unknown.

Whole-study findings and limits: Sequence variants that were highly shared formed a cluster that was likely a sequencing artifact. In a later analysis, specific HLA alleles were associated with 15,000 to 20,000 TCR beta sequences at a 0.05 false discovery rate. In most subjects, TCR beta sequences reportedly gave accurate predictions of HLA-A and HLA-B alleles.

Sequencing was done on a sample of PBMCs. This sequence joins TRBV29-1 and TRBJ1-2; tentatively, D is TRBD1 (5 bases). The sequence derives from a woman between 45 and 65 years old in good health and CMV-seronegative. In nucleotides, the CDR3 is TGCAGCGTTGATCCATCCCTCGACAGCGCCCCACTTTCTAACTATGGCTACACCTTC. It translates to CSVDPSLDSAPLSNYGYTF. Full variable domain (remainder filled in from reference TRBV29-1 and TRBJ1-2): SAVISQKPSRDICQRGTSLTIQCQVDSQVTMMFWYRQQPGQSLTLIATANQGSEATYESGFVIDKFPISRPNLTFSTLTVSNMSPEDSSIYLCSVDPSLDSAPLSNYGYTFGSGTRLTVV.